The rows below give T cell receptor beta chains drawn from one sample of a study of lymphopenia after photon versus proton radiotherapy. This table comes from immunoSEQ multiplex PCR, and its TCRdb copy is limited to in-frame clones, with some not included. The sample comprises more than 45,000 clones, roughly 90% of which are singletons, and roughly 17% rests with the top ten. The sequencing here drew on peripheral blood, taken from a patient treated with photon-based radiotherapy. The receptors shown here come from a woman in her forties with cholangiocarcinoma. CDR3s include the opening cysteine and the closing phenylalanine or tryptophan. The D gene is left open where the match is weak. The size field is filled for only some rows; it gives once, few, many or a size class.

TRBV29-1	.	.	TRBJ2-7	CSVGVGGSSYEQYF	TGCAGCGTTGGGGTTGGAGGGAGCTCCTACGAGCAGTACTTC
TRBV30	TRBD2	.	TRBJ2-5	CAWTGGGEWETQYF	TGTGCCTGGACTGGCGGGGGGGAGTGGGAGACCCAGTACTTC
TRBV6-1	TRBD2	.	TRBJ2-3	CASTRGGSLDTQYF	TGTGCCAGCACCCGGGGGGGCAGTCTGGATACGCAGTATTTT
TRBV25-1	.	.	TRBJ2-1	CASSGLNNEQFF	TGTGCCAGCAGTGGGCTGAACAATGAGCAGTTCTTC
TRBV10-2	.	once	TRBJ1-1	CASSEWQKNTEAFF	TGCGCCAGCAGTGAGTGGCAGAAGAACACTGAAGCTTTCTTT
TRBV27	TRBD1	.	TRBJ2-7	CASSSGPRRDRVHEQYF	TGTGCCAGCAGCTCCGGACCGCGGCGGGACAGGGTCCACGAGCAGTACTTC
TRBV27	TRBD1	.	TRBJ1-2	CASSSYGGYEGTGSFLANYGYTF	TGTGCCAGCAGTTCATATGGGGGATATGAAGGGACAGGGAGCTTTCTAGCTAACTATGGCTACACCTTC
TRBV5-5	.	.	TRBJ2-1	CASSQASGNEQFF	TGTGCCAGCAGCCAAGCATCAGGGAATGAGCAGTTCTTC
TRBV7-6	TRBD2	.	TRBJ2-2	CASRHGLAEKNTGELFF	TGTGCCAGCAGACACGGACTAGCGGAGAAAAACACCGGGGAGCTGTTTTTT
TRBV7-2	TRBD1	.	TRBJ2-1	CASSPSPGTGGPSNEQFF	TGTGCCAGCAGCCCCTCCCCTGGGACAGGGGGTCCGTCGAATGAGCAGTTCTTC
TRBV5-6	TRBD2	.	TRBJ2-2	CASSRGLAGANTGELFF	TGTGCCAGCAGCCGCGGACTAGCGGGGGCTAACACCGGGGAGCTGTTTTTT
TRBV5-1	TRBD2	.	TRBJ2-7	CASSEGTSGSYEQYF	TGCGCCAGCAGCGAGGGGACTAGCGGGAGTTACGAGCAGTACTTC
TRBV18	.	once	TRBJ1-1	CASSPRGIMEAFF	TGTGCCAGCTCACCCCGAGGAATCATGGAAGCTTTCTTT
TRBV5-4	TRBD1	.	TRBJ1-2	CASSLGQVFGYTF	TGTGCCAGCAGCCTAGGACAGGTTTTTGGCTACACCTTC